This T cell receptor (beta chain) comes out of a study of shared clonotypes between healthy human individuals. At the level of the study: Contributing individuals were a couple of females and a few males aged 18 to 49.

General observations from the study: The naive CD4 repertoires of a few donors were compared, and around 4.9% of clonotypes were shared. Richness estimates generally favored naive over memory subsets.

DNA at approximately 200 ng, 25,000 to 35,000 T cell genomes, went into sorted-subset replicate PCRs. Generated by immunoSEQ multiplex PCR, the TCRdb table keeps only in-frame clones and is missing some. The table includes about 2.1 million clones, just under 95% detected once. V was cut by 0 bases and J by 12 bases, with 10 bases left in between. Germline loops: CDR1 SGDLS, CDR2 YYNGEE. The CDR3 spans 12 residues. The naive CD8 subset, CD45RO-negative cells positively selected for CCR7, excluded terminally differentiated effector memory CD45RA+ cells. A remark on this clone: Antigen specificity is unknown.

This receptor was obtained from a man aged 18 to 35 in good health. Some clones in this sample may be carry-over from other donors' samples. The sample consisted of naive CD8+ T cells from PBMCs. The chain couples TRBV9 to TRBJ2-1; unclear D gene. The DNA for the CDR3 is TGTGCCAGCAGCGTAGGGACCATGGGGCAGTTCTTC. Its translation is CASSVGTMGQFF.